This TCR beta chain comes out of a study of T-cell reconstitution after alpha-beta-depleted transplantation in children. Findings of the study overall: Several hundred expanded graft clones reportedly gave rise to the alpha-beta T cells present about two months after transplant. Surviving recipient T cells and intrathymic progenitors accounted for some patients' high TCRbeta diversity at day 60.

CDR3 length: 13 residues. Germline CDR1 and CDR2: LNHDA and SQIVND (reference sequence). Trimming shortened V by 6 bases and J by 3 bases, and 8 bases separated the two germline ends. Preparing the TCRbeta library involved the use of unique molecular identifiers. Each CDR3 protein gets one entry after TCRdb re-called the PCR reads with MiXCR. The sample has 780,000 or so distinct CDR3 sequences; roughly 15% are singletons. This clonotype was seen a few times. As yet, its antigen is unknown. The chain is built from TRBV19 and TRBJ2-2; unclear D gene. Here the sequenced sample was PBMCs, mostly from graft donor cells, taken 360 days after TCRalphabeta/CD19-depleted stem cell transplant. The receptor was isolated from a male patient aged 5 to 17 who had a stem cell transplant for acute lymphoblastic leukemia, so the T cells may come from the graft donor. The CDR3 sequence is CASRQLDTGELFF. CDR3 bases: TGTGCCAGTAGGCAGCTAGACACCGGGGAGCTGTTTTTT.